A selection of T cell receptor beta chains follows, all from one sample in a study of CD8 T cells in Susac syndrome. One entry per CDR3 protein, called by TCRdb with MiXCR from the immunoSEQ multiplex PCR reads. The repertoire holds about 180,000 distinct CDR3 sequences, with approximately 94% as singletons. The source material was CD4+ T cells from PBMCs. The receptors originated from a human donor with multiple sclerosis. Both conserved end residues are part of each CDR3. D genes are given only for firm matches. The size of a clone is reported for some rows only, either as once, few or many, or as a class for expanded clones.

v_call	d_call	clone_size	j_call	cdr3_nt	cdr3_aa
TRBV12-3/TRBV12-4	-	-	TRBJ2-5	TGTGCCAGCAGTCCCTTGCTCAGGGGTTCGGAGACCCAGTACTTC	CASSPLLRGSETQYF
TRBV15	-	-	TRBJ2-2	TGTGCCACCAGGGAAGGACAAGCGAACACCGGGGAGCTGTTTTTT	CATREGQANTGELFF
TRBV20-1	TRBD2	-	TRBJ2-3	TGCAGTGCTGCAGAAATAGCGGGGGCTATTACGCAGTATTTT	CSAAEIAGAITQYF
TRBV2	TRBD2	-	TRBJ2-3	TGTGCCAGCAGCTATTCCGTCACTAGCGGGGGCCCCACGAGCACAGATACGCAGTATTTT	CASSYSVTSGGPTSTDTQYF
TRBV15	-	-	TRBJ1-6	TGTGCCACCAGCAGACAAGGGTCCCTAGGATATTCACCCCTCCACTTT	CATSRQGSLGYSPLHF
TRBV9	-	-	TRBJ2-7	TGTGCCAGCAGCGTAGGGGCCCGAGGCTCCTACGAGCAGTACTTC	CASSVGARGSYEQYF
TRBV9	TRBD1	-	TRBJ1-2	TGTGCCAGCAGCGTGTCGACAGGGGGCGAAAATGGCTACACCTTC	CASSVSTGGENGYTF
TRBV5-4	-	-	TRBJ1-2	TGTGCCAGCAGCTCGGCGGCGGGAGGCGACTATGGCTACACCTTC	CASSSAAGGDYGYTF
TRBV20-1	TRBD2	-	TRBJ2-7	TGCAGTGCAGCGGGACCCCACTCCTACGAGCAGTACTTC	CSAAGPHSYEQYF
TRBV20-1	TRBD1	-	TRBJ1-2	TGCAGTGCTAGCGGACAGGGAATCCACTATGGCTACACCTTC	CSASGQGIHYGYTF
TRBV28	TRBD1	once	TRBJ1-2	TGTGCCAGCAGTTCGACAGGGTGGGCGGTCTATGGCTACACCTTC	CASSSTGWAVYGYTF
TRBV28	-	-	TRBJ1-1	TGTGCCAGCACCTTCGGCTACAGGCTTCGGGCTTTCTTT	CASTFGYRLRAFF
TRBV28	-	-	TRBJ2-3	TGTGCCAGCACAGAAGGGGTAGATACGCAGTATTTT	CASTEGVDTQYF
TRBV5-1	TRBD1	-	TRBJ1-5	TGCGCCAGCTCTCTCGCAGGGGGCAGGCAGCCCCAGCATTTT	CASSLAGGRQPQHF
TRBV12-3/TRBV12-4	TRBD1	once	TRBJ2-7	TGTGCCAGCAGTACGACAGGGGTGGTCCCGTGGGAGCAGTACTTC	CASSTTGVVPWEQYF
TRBV30	-	-	TRBJ1-2	TGTGCCTTTTGGACGGATGCTAACTATGGCTACACCTTC	CAFWTDANYGYTF
TRBV10-3	-	-	TRBJ2-2	TGTGCCATCAGTGAGCGAGGAACGAACACCGGGGAGCTGTTTTTT	CAISERGTNTGELFF
TRBV7-9	-	-	TRBJ1-5	TGTGCCAGCAGCTTTTCCCGTGGCAATCAGCCCCAGCATTTT	CASSFSRGNQPQHF
TRBV5-6	-	-	TRBJ1-1	TGTGCCAGCAGCACCTCGACCCCTAACACTGAAGCTTTCTTT	CASSTSTPNTEAFF
TRBV3-1	-	-	TRBJ2-2	TGTGCCAGCAGCCAAATTTCCGGGGCCGGGGAGCTGTTTTTT	CASSQISGAGELFF
TRBV30	-	-	TRBJ2-7	TGTGCCTGCGGGACCGAGCAGTACTTC	CACGTEQYF
TRBV29-1	-	-	TRBJ1-2	TGCAGCGTTGGGACAATCGGGGGGTATGGCTACACCTTC	CSVGTIGGYGYTF
TRBV15	-	-	TRBJ1-1	TGTGCCACCAGCAGAGAGAGTACAGGGAAGAGTGAAGCTTTCTTT	CATSRESTGKSEAFF
TRBV29-1	-	-	TRBJ2-4	TGCAGCGTTGTTCCAGCCAAAAACATTCAGTACTTC	CSVVPAKNIQYF
TRBV7-2	TRBD2	-	TRBJ2-1	TGTGCCAGCAGCTTACTTGGGGGGGCCTACAATGAGCAGTTCTTC	CASSLLGGAYNEQFF
TRBV15	-	-	TRBJ1-2	TGTGCCACCAGCAGAGGTCGGGGCCCGAGCTATGGCTACACCTTC	CATSRGRGPSYGYTF
TRBV5-4	TRBD2	-	TRBJ2-7	TGTGCCAGCAGCTTGGACGGGGGAGGGGACCACGAGCAGTACTTC	CASSLDGGGDHEQYF
TRBV30	TRBD1	-	TRBJ1-2	TGTGCCTGGAGAACAAGGATTCCGGGACAGGGTTCCTCGTACTATGGCTACACCTTC	CAWRTRIPGQGSSYYGYTF
TRBV3-1	-	-	TRBJ2-1	TGTGCCAGCAGCCTCGACTACGCACTTTCCTACAATGAGCAGTTCTTC	CASSLDYALSYNEQFF
TRBV10-3	-	-	TRBJ2-5	TGTGCCATCAGTCAACAAGAGACCCAGTACTTC	CAISQQETQYF
TRBV29-1	-	few	TRBJ2-3	TGCAGCGCCCGAAAGGGGGGAGCAGATACGCAGTATTTT	CSARKGGADTQYF
TRBV9	-	-	TRBJ1-2	TGTGCCAGCAGTGATTCCAGGGGCTTGGCCCTCCGGGGCTACACCTTC	CASSDSRGLALRGYTF
TRBV29-1	-	-	TRBJ1-2	TGCAGCGTTCTTGAGGGTGGCTACACCTTC	CSVLEGGYTF
TRBV23-1	TRBD1	-	TRBJ1-2	TGCGCCAGCAGTCAGACAGGGTCGGGGACTGGCTACACCTTC	CASSQTGSGTGYTF
TRBV4-2	TRBD2	-	TRBJ2-5	TGTGCCAGCAGCCAACAGCTAGCGGCTAGGGAGACCCAGTACTTC	CASSQQLAARETQYF
TRBV29-1	-	-	TRBJ1-4	TGCAGCGTTCTTGGCGGGGGGCAGGAAAAACTGTTTTTT	CSVLGGGQEKLFF
TRBV9	TRBD1	-	TRBJ2-1	TGTGCCAGCAGCCCACAGGGGGCATCCTACAATGAGCAGTTCTTC	CASSPQGASYNEQFF
TRBV5-4	TRBD1	-	TRBJ2-4	TGTGCCAGCAGCACCGGGACAGGGGTGGGGAACATTCAGTACTTC	CASSTGTGVGNIQYF
TRBV13	TRBD1	once	TRBJ1-2	TGTGCCAGCAGCTCCCAGGGGGCCTATGGCTACACCTTC	CASSSQGAYGYTF
TRBV6-6	-	-	TRBJ1-5	TGTGCCAGCAGTTCCCCGGGACGGCGGATTGATCAGCCCCAGCATTTT	CASSSPGRRIDQPQHF
TRBV20-1	-	-	TRBJ1-5	TGCAGTGCTAGTTGGACAGACGATCAGCCCCAGCATTTT	CSASWTDDQPQHF
TRBV2	TRBD2	-	TRBJ2-5	TGTGCCAGCAGTGTGCAAGCGGGGGGTCTCCAAGAGACCCAGTACTTC	CASSVQAGGLQETQYF
TRBV7-2	TRBD1	-	TRBJ2-1	TGTGCCAGCAGCGTCAGACAGGGTACCTACAATGAGCAGTTCTTC	CASSVRQGTYNEQFF
TRBV18	-	-	TRBJ1-5	TGTGCCAGCTCACCCCCGAAAGTGACAGGTATTCAGCCCCAGCATTTT	CASSPPKVTGIQPQHF
TRBV4-2	TRBD2	-	TRBJ2-3	TGTGCCAGCAGCCAAGATCGTCCTCTAGCGGGGGCATCTAGCACAGATACGCAGTATTTT	CASSQDRPLAGASSTDTQYF
TRBV30	-	once	TRBJ1-5	TGTGCCTGGAGCGTCAGCCAGGGACAGCCCCAGCATTTT	CAWSVSQGQPQHF
TRBV12-3/TRBV12-4	-	-	TRBJ1-5	TGTGCCAGCAGTTTAATAAGCAATCAGCCCCAGCATTTT	CASSLISNQPQHF
TRBV12-3/TRBV12-4	-	few	TRBJ2-3	TGTGCCAGCAGTTTAGAAAGAGGCACAGATACGCAGTATTTT	CASSLERGTDTQYF
TRBV20-1	-	once	TRBJ1-3	TGCAGTGCCCGAACTTTGAGTATAGGAAACACCATATATTTT	CSARTLSIGNTIYF
TRBV20-1	-	-	TRBJ2-1	TGCAGTGCTAGGTTGCAGTTATACAATGAGCAGTTCTTC	CSARLQLYNEQFF
TRBV30	-	-	TRBJ2-1	TGTGCCTGGACGGTGGAGTACAATGAGCAGTTCTTC	CAWTVEYNEQFF
TRBV4-2	-	-	TRBJ2-5	TGTGCCAGCAGCCAAGATAAAGAGACCCAGTACTTC	CASSQDKETQYF
TRBV12-3/TRBV12-4	-	-	TRBJ2-7	TGTGCCAGCAGTCTCTTTCTGGGACGGATCCCCTCCTACGAGCAGTACTTC	CASSLFLGRIPSYEQYF